These 11 T cell receptor beta chains were sequenced from one sample in a study of blood T cell repertoires in COVID-19. Only in-frame clones appear in the TCRdb table, and some are missing; sequencing was by immunoSEQ multiplex PCR. The top ten hold 0.8% of the sample, which has some 250,000 clones, approximately 85% seen once. The specimen sequenced was peripheral blood. These receptor sequences come from a woman in her 30s with acute or convalescent COVID-19.

The chain employs TRBV30 and TRBJ1-3; 8 nucleotides match TRBD1. This CDR3 has 13 amino acids. V gave up 5 bases and J gave up 2 bases; unmatched junction bases: 2. CDR1 is GTSNPN and CDR2 is SVGIG in the germline V gene (reference sequence). Written as DNA, the CDR3 is TGTGCCTGGGTGACAGGGGCTGGAAACACCATATATTTT. It translates to CAWVTGAGNTIYF. Drawing the rest from reference TRBV30 and TRBJ1-3, the complete variable domain is SQTIHQWPATLVQPVGSPLSLECTVEGTSNPNLYWYRQAAGRGLQLLFYSVGIGQISSEVPQNLSASRPQDRQFILSSKKLLLSDSGFYLCAWVTGAGNTIYFGEGSWLTVV.

The CDR3, as DNA: TGCGCCAGCAGACAACCCACCGGGACTAGCGGGAGTAGGTCGACCGGGGAGCTGTTTTTT. This gives the protein CASRQPTGTSGSRSTGELFF. The rearrangement links TRBV23-1 to TRBJ2-2, with 14 positions matching TRBD2. TRBV23-1 falls under the ORF class, with uncertain function. Trimming cost V 6 bases and J 5 bases; bases outside gene matches: 17. CDR3 length: 20 amino acids.

The genes are TRBV13 and TRBJ2-1; 11 bases fit TRBD2. This CDR3 contains 21 residues. In germline, CDR1 is PRHDT, CDR2 FYEKMQ (reference sequence). The ends lost 5 bases at V and 3 bases at J; junction bases unmatched: 21. This CDR3 reads CASSPRHGLAGPRQDYNEQFF. The CDR3 coding sequence is TGTGCCAGCAGCCCGAGACACGGACTAGCGGGCCCTCGCCAAGACTACAATGAGCAGTTCTTC.

The gene calls are TRBV5-8 and TRBJ2-5; 13 bases fit TRBD2. This CDR3 has 19 amino acids. The V segment lost 1 base and the J segment 4 bases; nucleotides outside the gene matches: 13. CDR1 SGHTS and CDR2 YDEGEE come from the germline V gene. This chain's CDR3 is CASSLFGTSGRVERETQYF. The CDR3 coding sequence is TGTGCCAGCAGCTTGTTCGGAACTAGCGGGAGGGTGGAGAGAGAGACCCAGTACTTC. Complete variable domain (other parts from reference TRBV5-8 and TRBJ2-5): EAGVTQSPTHLIKTRGQQATLRCSPISGHTSVYWYQQALGLGLQFLLWYDEGEERNRGNFPPRFSGRQFPNYSSELNVNALELEDSALYLCASSLFGTSGRVERETQYFGPGTRLLVL.

The chain uses TRBV7-2 and TRBJ2-1, with TRBD2 matching 14 bases. Germline CDR1 reads SGHTA; CDR2 reads FQGNSA. V dropped 5 bases and J dropped 6; count of bases not matched to a gene: 6. There are 16 residues in the CDR3. Here the CDR3 DNA reads TGTGCCAGCAGCGAACGACTAGCGGGAGGGAGCAATGAGCAGTTCTTC. Protein product: CASSERLAGGSNEQFF.

The genes are TRBV5-6 and TRBJ2-1; no clear D gene. The V gene lost 0 bases and the J gene lost 9 bases, with 13 bases spanning the gap. The CDR3 extends over 14 amino acids. CDR1 is SGHDT and CDR2 is YYEEEE in the germline V gene. CDR3 sequence reads: CASSLAPRSGEQFF. The DNA of the CDR3 is TGTGCCAGCAGCTTGGCCCCACGGTCCGGTGAGCAGTTCTTC.

The gene calls are TRBV7-2 and TRBJ1-2, with a possible D match to TRBD1 (5 bases). The CDR3 length is 15 residues. Trimming shortened V by 6 bases and J by 6 bases, and 20 bases separated the two germline ends. The germline CDR1 and CDR2 sequences are SGHTA and FQGNSA. CDR3 region: CASRPGGQGGHGYTF. In DNA, the CDR3 is TGTGCCAGCAGGCCGGGGGGTCAGGGAGGCCATGGCTACACCTTC.

This chain uses TRBV13 with TRBJ2-1; D is possibly TRBD1 (5 bases). Germline lookup yields CDR1 PRHDT and CDR2 FYEKMQ (reference sequence). The V and J ends lost 5 bases and 10 bases respectively, with 12 bases between them. There are 12 residues in the CDR3. The CDR3: CASSAEGVEQFF. For the CDR3, the DNA is TGTGCCAGCAGCGCAGAAGGGGTCGAGCAGTTCTTC.

The chain has TRBV11-3 and TRBJ2-7; TRBD2 agrees at 8 bases. V gave up 2 bases and J gave up 4 bases; unmatched junction bases: 7. The CDR3 extends over 15 amino acids. The germline gives CDR1 SGHNT, CDR2 YENEEA. In DNA, the CDR3 is TGTGCCAGCAGCTTAATCTCTAGCGGGTTATACGAGCAGTACTTC. It specifies CASSLISSGLYEQYF.

V is TRBV15 and J is TRBJ1-4; tentative D call: TRBD1 (5 bases). The germline CDR1 and CDR2 sequences are LNHNV and YYDKDF (reference sequence). Deletions cut 7 bases from V and 8 bases from J, with 14 bases between. This CDR3 spans 13 amino acids. CDR3 amino acids: CATTRQGREKLFF. Written as DNA, the CDR3 is TGTGCCACCACAAGGCAGGGTCGAGAAAAACTGTTTTTT.

As concerns this clone: Other DNA sequences from this sample encode an identical CDR3 as well. The gene calls are TRBV6-2 or TRBV6-3 and TRBJ2-3, with D tentatively TRBD1 (6 bases). CDR1 MNHEY and CDR2 SVGEGT come from the germline V gene. The V end lost 5 bases, the J end lost 6 bases, and 12 bases lay between the germline ends. The CDR3 runs 13 residues. CDR3 sequence (DNA): TGTGCCAGCAGTATAACAGGGACCGATACGCAGTATTTT. Protein sequence: CASSITGTDTQYF.